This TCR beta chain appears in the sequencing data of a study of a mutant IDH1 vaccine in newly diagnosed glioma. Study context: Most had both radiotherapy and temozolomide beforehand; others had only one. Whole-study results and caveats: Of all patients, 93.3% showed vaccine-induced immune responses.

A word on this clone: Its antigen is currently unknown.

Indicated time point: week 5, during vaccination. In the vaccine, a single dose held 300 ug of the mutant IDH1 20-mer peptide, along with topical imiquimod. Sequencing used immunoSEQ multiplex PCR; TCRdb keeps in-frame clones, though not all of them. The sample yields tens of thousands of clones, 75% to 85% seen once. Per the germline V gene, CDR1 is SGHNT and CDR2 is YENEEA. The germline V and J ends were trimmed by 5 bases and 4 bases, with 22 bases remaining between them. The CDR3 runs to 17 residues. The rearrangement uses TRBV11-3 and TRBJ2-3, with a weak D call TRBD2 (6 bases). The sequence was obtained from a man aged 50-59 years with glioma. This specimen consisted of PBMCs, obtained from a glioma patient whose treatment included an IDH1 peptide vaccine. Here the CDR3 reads CASSPGPGGNGADTQYF. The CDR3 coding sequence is TGTGCCAGCAGCCCGGGGCCGGGCGGGAACGGGGCAGATACGCAGTATTTT. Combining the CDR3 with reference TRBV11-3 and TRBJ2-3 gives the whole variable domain EAGVVQSPRYKIIEKKQPVAFWCNPISGHNTLYWYLQNLGQGPELLIRYENEEAVDDSQLPKDRFSAERLKGVDSTLKIQPAELGDSAVYLCASSPGPGGNGADTQYFGPGTRLTVL.